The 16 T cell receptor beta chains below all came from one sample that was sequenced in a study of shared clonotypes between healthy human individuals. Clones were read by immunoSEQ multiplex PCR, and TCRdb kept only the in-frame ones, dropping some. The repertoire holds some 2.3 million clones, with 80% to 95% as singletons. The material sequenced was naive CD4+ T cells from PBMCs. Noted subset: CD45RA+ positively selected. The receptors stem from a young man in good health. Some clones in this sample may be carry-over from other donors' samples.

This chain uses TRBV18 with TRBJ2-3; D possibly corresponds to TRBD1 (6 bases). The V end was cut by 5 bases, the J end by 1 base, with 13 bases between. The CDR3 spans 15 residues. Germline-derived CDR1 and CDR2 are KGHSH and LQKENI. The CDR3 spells CASSISTGGTDTQYF. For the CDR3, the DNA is TGTGCCAGCTCAATTTCGACAGGCGGCACAGATACGCAGTATTTT.

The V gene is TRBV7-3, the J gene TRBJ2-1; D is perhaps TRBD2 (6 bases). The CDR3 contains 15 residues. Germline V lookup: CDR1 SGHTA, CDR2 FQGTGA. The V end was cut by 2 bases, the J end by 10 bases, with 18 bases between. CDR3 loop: CASSLLGRETGEQFF. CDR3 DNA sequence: TGTGCCAGCAGCTTACTCGGGAGAGAAACAGGAGAGCAGTTCTTC. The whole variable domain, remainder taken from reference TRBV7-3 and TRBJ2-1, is GAGVSQTPSNKVTEKGKYVELRCDPISGHTALYWYRQSLGQGPEFLIYFQGTGAADDSGLPNDRFFAVRPEGSVSTLKIQRTERGDSAVYLCASSLLGRETGEQFFGPGTRLTVL.

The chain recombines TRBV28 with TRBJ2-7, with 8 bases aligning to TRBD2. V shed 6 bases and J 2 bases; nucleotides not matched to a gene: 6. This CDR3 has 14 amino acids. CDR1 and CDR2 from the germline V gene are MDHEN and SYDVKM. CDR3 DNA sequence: TGTGCCAGCAGGTTAAGCGGGAGTGCCTACGAGCAGTACTTC. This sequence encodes CASRLSGSAYEQYF. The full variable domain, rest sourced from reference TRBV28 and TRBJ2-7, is DVKVTQSSRYLVKRTGEKVFLECVQDMDHENMFWYRQDPGLGLRLIYFSYDVKMKEKGDIPEGYSVSREKKERFSLILESASTNQTSMYLCASRLSGSAYEQYFGPGTRLTVT.

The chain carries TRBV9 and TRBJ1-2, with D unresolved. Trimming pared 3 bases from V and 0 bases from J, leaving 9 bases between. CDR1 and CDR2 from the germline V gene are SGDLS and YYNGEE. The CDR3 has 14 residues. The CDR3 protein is CASSAVETNYGYTF. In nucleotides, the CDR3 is TGTGCCAGCAGCGCCGTCGAAACTAACTATGGCTACACCTTC.

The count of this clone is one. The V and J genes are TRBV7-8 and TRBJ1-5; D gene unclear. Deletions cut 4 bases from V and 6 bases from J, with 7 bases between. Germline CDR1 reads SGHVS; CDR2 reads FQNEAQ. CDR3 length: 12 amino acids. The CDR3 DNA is TGTGCCAGCAGCTCGCCGGGTCAGCCCCAGCATTTT. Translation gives CASSSPGQPQHF.

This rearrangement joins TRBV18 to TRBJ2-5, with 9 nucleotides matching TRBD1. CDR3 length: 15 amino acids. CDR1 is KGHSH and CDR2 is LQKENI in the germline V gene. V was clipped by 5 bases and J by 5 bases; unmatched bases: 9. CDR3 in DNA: TGTGCCAGCTCAAAATCACAGGGGGCGGTGGAGACCCAGTACTTC. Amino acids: CASSKSQGAVETQYF.

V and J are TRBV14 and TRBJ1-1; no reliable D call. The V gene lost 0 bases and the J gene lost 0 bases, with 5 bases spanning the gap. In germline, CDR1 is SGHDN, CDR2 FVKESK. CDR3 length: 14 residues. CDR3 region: CASSQDPVNTEAFF. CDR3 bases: TGTGCCAGCAGCCAAGATCCGGTGAACACTGAAGCTTTCTTT.

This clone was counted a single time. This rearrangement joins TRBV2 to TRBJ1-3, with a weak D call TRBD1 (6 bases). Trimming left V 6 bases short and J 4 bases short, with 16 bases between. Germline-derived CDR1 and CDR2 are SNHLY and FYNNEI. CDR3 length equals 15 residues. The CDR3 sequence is CASSVSQGIGNTIYF. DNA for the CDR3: TGTGCCAGCAGCGTCTCACAGGGAATCGGAAACACCATATATTTT. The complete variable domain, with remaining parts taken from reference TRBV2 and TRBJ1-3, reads EPEVTQTPSHQVTQMGQEVILRCVPISNHLYFYWYRQILGQKVEFLVSFYNNEISEKSEIFDDQFSVERPDGSNFTLKIRSTKLEDSAMYFCASSVSQGIGNTIYFGEGSWLTVV.

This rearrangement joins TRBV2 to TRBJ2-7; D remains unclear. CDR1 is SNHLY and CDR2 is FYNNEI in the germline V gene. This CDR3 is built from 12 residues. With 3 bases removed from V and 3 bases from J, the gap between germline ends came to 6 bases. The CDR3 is CASSDYNYEQYF. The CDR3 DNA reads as TGTGCCAGCAGTGATTACAACTACGAGCAGTACTTC.

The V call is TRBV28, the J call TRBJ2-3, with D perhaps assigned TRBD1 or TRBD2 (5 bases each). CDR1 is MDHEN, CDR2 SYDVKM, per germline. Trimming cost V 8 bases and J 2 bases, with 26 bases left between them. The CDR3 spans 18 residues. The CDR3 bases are TGTGCCAGCCGGGGCCTCCCTGGTAGGCGAAGATCCACAGATACGCAGTATTTT. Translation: CASRGLPGRRRSTDTQYF.

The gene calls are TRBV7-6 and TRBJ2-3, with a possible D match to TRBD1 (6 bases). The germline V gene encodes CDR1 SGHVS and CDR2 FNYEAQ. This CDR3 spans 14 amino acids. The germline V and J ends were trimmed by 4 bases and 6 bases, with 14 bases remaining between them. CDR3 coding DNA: TGTGCCAGCAGCTCCGGACAGACTCATGATACGCAGTATTTT. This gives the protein CASSSGQTHDTQYF.

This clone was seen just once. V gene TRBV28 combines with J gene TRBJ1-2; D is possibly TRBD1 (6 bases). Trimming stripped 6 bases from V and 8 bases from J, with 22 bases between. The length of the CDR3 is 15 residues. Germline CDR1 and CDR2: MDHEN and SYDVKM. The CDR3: CASSLWDKPTGGYTF. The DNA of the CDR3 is TGTGCCAGCAGCCTTTGGGACAAGCCCACGGGCGGCTACACCTTC.

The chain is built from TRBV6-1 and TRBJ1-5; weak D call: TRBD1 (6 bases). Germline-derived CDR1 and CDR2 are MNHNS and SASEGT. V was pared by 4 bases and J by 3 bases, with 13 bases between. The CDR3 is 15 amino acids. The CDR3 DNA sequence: TGTGCCAGCAGTGTTTATGGACAGAACAATCAGCCCCAGCATTTT. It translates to CASSVYGQNNQPQHF.

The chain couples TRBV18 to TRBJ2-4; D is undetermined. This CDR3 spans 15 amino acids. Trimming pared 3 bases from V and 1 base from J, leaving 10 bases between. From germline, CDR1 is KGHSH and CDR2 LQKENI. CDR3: CASSPFNGAKNIQYF. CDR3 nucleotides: TGTGCCAGCTCACCTTTTAACGGGGCCAAAAACATTCAGTACTTC.

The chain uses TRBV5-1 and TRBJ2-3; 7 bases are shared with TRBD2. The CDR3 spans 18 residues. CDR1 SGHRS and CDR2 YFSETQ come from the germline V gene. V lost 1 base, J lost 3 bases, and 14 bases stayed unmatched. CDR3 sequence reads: CASSLTSGRGSMTDTQYF. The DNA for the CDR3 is TGCGCCAGCAGCTTGACTTCGGGTCGCGGGAGTATGACAGATACGCAGTATTTT. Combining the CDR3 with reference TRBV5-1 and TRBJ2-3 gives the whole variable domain KAGVTQTPRYLIKTRGQQVTLSCSPISGHRSVSWYQQTPGQGLQFLFEYFSETQRNKGNFPGRFSGRQFSNSRSEMNVSTLELGDSALYLCASSLTSGRGSMTDTQYFGPGTRLTVL.

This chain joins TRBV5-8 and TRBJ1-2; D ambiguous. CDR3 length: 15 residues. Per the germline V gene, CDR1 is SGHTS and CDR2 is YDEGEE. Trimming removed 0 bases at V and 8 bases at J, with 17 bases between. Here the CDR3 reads CASSLEFLGRTGYTF. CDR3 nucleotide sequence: TGTGCCAGCAGCTTGGAATTTCTCGGTCGTACGGGCTACACCTTC.